Listed here is a single T cell receptor beta chain. The protocol was immunoSEQ multiplex PCR, while the TCRdb copy is restricted to in-frame clones and leaves out a portion. In the table there are approximately 63,000 clones, about 93% of which are singletons. The data derive from a study of T cell changes during pregnancy in multiple sclerosis. Material: CD8+ T cells from peripheral blood mononuclear cells, obtained in the third trimester of pregnancy. This sequence originates from a female donor with multiple sclerosis, enrolled in a pregnancy study.

The chain's CDR3 is CASSVGGGTGEKLFF. CDR3 nucleotides: TGTGCCAGCAGCGTAGGGGGAGGGACTGGAGAAAAACTGTTTTTT. The genes are TRBV9 and TRBJ1-4, with D perhaps TRBD1 (5 bases). The CDR3 has 15 amino acids. CDR1 and CDR2 (germline): SGDLS, YYNGEE. V was clipped by 0 bases and J by 8 bases, with 14 bases between them.